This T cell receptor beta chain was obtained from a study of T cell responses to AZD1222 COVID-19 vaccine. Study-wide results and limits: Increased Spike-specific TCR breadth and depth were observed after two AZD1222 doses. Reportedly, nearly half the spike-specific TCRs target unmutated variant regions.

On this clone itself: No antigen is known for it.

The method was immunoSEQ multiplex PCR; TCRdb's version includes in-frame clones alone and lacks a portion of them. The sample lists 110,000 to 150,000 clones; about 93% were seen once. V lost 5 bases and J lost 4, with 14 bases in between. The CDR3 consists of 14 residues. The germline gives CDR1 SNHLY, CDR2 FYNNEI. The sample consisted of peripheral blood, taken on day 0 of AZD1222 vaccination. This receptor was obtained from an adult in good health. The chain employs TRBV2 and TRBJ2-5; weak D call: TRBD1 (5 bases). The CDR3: CASSLDTLSETQYF. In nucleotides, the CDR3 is TGTGCCAGCAGTTTGGACACCTTATCAGAGACCCAGTACTTC.